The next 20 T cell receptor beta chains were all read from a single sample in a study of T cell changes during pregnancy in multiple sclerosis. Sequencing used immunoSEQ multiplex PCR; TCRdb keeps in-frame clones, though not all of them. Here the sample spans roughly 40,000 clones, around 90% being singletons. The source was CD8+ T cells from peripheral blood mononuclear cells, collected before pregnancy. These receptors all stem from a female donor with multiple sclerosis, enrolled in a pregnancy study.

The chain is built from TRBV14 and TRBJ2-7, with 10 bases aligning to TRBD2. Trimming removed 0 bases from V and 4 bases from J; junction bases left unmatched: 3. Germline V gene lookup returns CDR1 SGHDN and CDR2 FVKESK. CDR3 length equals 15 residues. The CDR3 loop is CASSQEAGGVYEQYF. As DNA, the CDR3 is TGTGCCAGCAGCCAAGAAGCGGGAGGGGTGTACGAGCAGTACTTC.

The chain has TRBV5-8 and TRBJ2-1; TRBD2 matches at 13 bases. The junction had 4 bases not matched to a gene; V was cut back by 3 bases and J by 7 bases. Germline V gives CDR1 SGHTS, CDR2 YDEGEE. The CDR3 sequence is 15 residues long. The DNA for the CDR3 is TGTGCCAGCAGCTACGGGACTAGCGGGAATAATGAGCAGTTCTTC. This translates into CASSYGTSGNNEQFF.

This CDR3 is CASTLTSGRRGEQFF. CDR3 DNA sequence: TGTGCCAGCACCTTGACTAGCGGGAGGAGAGGCGAGCAGTTCTTC. V usage is TRBV27 and J usage is TRBJ2-1; 13 bases match TRBD2. Germline assignment: CDR1 MNHEY and CDR2 SMNVEV (reference sequence). This CDR3 comprises 15 residues. V lost 7 bases to trimming and J lost 10 bases; unmatched junction nucleotides: 10.

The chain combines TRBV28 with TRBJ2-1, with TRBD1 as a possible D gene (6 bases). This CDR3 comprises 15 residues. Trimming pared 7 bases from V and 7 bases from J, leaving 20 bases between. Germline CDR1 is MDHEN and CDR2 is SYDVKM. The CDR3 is CASNLFTGFENEQFF. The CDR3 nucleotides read TGTGCCAGCAACCTCTTTACAGGGTTCGAGAATGAGCAGTTCTTC.

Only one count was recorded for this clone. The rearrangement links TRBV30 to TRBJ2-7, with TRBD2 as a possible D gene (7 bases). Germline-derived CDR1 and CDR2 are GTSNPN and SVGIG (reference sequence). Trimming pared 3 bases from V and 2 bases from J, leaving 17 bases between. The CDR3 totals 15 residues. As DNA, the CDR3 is TGTGCCTGGAGGGGGGGGGACAAACTCCCCTACGAGCAGTACTTC. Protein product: CAWRGGDKLPYEQYF. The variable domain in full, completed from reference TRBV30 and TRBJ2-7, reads SQTIHQWPATLVQPVGSPLSLECTVEGTSNPNLYWYRQAAGRGLQLLFYSVGIGQISSEVPQNLSASRPQDRQFILSSKKLLLSDSGFYLCAWRGGDKLPYEQYFGPGTRLTVT.

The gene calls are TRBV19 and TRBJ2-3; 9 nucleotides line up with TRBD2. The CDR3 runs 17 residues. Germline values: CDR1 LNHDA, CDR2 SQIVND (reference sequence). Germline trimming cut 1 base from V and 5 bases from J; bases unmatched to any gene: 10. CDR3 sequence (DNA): TGTGCCAGTAGTATAGTAGTGGCGGGAGGGCCGGGAGATACGCAGTATTTT. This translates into CASSIVVAGGPGDTQYF.

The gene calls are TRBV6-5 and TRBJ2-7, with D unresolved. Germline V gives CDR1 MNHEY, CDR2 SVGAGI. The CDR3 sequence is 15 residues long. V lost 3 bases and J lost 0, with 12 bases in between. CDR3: CASSYSDSSSYEQYF. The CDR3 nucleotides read TGTGCCAGCAGTTATTCTGACTCCAGCTCCTACGAGCAGTACTTC.

The CDR3 loop reads CASSYNGENNEQFF. The DNA for the CDR3 is TGTGCCAGCAGTTACAACGGAGAGAACAATGAGCAGTTCTTC. This rearrangement joins TRBV6-6 to TRBJ2-1, with D unresolved. The V and J ends lost 2 bases and 5 bases respectively, with 10 bases between them. The CDR3 loop spans 14 amino acids. Per the germline V gene, CDR1 is MNHNY and CDR2 is SVGAGI (reference sequence).

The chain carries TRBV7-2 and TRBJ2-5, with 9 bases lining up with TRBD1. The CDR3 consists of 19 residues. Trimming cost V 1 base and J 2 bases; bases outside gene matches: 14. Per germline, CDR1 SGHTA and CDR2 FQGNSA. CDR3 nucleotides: TGTGCCAGCAGCTTAGTGCCCGGGACAGGGAGGTTAGGGCAAGAGACCCAGTACTTC. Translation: CASSLVPGTGRLGQETQYF.

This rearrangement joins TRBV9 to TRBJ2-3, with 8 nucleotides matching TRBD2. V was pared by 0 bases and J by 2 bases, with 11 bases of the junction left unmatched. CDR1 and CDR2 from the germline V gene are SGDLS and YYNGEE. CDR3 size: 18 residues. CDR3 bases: TGTGCCAGCAGCGTAGCCGGGAGGGGGGACTTCAACACAGATACGCAGTATTTT. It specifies CASSVAGRGDFNTDTQYF. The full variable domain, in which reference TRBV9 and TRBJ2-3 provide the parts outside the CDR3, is DSGVTQTPKHLITATGQRVTLRCSPRSGDLSVYWYQQSLDQGLQFLIQYYNGEERAKGNILERFSAQQFPDLHSELNLSSLELGDSALYFCASSVAGRGDFNTDTQYFGPGTRLTVL.

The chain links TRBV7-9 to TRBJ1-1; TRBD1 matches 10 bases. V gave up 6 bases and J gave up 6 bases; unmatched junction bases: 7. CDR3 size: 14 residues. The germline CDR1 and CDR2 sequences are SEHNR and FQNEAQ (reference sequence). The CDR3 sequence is CASRGTGVNAEAFF. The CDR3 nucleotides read TGTGCCAGCAGGGGGACAGGGGTCAACGCTGAAGCTTTCTTT.

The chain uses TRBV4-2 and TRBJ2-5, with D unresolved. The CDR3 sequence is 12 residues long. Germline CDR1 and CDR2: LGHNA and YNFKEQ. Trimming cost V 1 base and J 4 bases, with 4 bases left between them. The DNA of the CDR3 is TGTGCCAGCAGCCAAGCAGGAGAGACCCAGTACTTC. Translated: CASSQAGETQYF.

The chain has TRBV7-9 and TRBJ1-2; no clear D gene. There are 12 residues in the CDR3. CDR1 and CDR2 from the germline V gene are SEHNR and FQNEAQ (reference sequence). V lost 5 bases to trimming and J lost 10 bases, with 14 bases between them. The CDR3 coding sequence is TGTGCCAGCAGCCTACAAATCGGGGACTACACCTTC. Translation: CASSLQIGDYTF.

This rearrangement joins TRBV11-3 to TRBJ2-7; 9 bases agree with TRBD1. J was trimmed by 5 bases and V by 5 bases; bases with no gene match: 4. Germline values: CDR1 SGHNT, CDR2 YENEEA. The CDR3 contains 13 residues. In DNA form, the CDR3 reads TGTGCCAGCAGCGAACAGGGGGCAGACGAGCAGTACTTC. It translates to CASSEQGADEQYF.

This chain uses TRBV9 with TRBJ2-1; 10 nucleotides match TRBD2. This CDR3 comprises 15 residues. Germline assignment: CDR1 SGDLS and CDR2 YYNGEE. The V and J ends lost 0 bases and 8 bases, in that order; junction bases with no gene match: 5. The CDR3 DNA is TGTGCCAGCAGCGTAGCTGCTAGCGGGAGCTATGAGCAGTTCTTC. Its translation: CASSVAASGSYEQFF.

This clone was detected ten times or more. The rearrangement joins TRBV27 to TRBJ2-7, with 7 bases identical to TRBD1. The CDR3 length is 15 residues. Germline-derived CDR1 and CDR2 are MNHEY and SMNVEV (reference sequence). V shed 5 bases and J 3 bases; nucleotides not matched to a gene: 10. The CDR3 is CASSPGAGGNYEQYF. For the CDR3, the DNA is TGTGCCAGCAGTCCCGGGGCAGGGGGTAACTACGAGCAGTACTTC.

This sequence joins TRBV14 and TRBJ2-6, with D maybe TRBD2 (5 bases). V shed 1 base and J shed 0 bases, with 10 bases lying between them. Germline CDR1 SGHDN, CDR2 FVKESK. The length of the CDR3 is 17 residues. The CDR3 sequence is CASSQVRAGSGANVLTF. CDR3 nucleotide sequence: TGTGCCAGCAGCCAAGTAAGGGCGGGCTCTGGGGCCAACGTCCTGACTTTC. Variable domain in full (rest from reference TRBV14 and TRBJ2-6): EAGVTQFPSHSVIEKGQTVTLRCDPISGHDNLYWYRRVMGKEIKFLLHFVKESKQDESGMPNNRFLAERTGGTYSTLKVQPAELEDSGVYFCASSQVRAGSGANVLTFGAGSRLTVL.

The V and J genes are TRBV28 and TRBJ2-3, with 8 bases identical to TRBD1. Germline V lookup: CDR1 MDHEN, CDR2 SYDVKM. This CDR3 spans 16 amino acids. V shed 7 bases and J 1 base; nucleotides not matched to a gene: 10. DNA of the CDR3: TGTGCCAGCACCCAAGGAAGGGACAGGCGCACAGATACGCAGTATTTT. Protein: CASTQGRDRRTDTQYF.

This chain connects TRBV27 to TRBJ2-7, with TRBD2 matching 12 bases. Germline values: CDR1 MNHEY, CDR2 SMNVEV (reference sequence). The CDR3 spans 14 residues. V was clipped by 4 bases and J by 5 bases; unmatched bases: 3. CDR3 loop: CASSSTSGRHEQYF. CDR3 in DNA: TGTGCCAGCAGTTCGACTAGCGGGAGACACGAGCAGTACTTC.

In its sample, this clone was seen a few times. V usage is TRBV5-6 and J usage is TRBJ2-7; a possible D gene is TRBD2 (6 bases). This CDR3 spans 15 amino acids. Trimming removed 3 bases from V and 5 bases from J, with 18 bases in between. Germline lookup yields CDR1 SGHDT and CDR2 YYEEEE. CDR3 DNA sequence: TGTGCCAGCAGCTCGCCCGGGGGAGTAGGCCACGAGCAGTACTTC. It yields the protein CASSSPGGVGHEQYF.